This T cell receptor (beta chain) was identified in a study of T cells in women clearing cervical HPV infection. Study-level findings and limits: A classifier using richness and V gene abundances reached an AUC of around 0.83. Controls had more TRBV6-7 (approximately 0.15%) than cases (roughly 0.11%). Richness differences could reflect unmeasured T-cell content per sample. CIN3+ cases had significantly higher TCR repertoire richness than controls, but evenness did not differ.

The CDR3 is made up of 14 amino acids. CDR1 and CDR2 from the germline V gene are SQVTM and ANQGSEA. Method: immunoSEQ multiplex PCR; TCRdb's copy keeps in-frame clones and lacks some. This specimen shows more than 30,000 clones; the ten leading clones hold approximately 6.8%. Turning to this clone: Its specificity is not known. The read ends 3 residues before the CDR3 terminus; that terminus is restored from the germline J gene.

Source material: blood buffy coat. The TCR was taken from a woman aged 18-69 years with a cervical HPV16 infection that either progressed to CIN3+ or cleared (not recorded which). The chain carries TRBV29-1 and TRBJ1-1; D may be TRBD1 (5 bases). CDR3 DNA, as far as it was read: TGCAGCGTTAGGGAGGGGCCCCTATGGGAAGAA. This encodes CSVREGPLWEE. The whole CDR3 protein is CSVREGPLWEEAFF.